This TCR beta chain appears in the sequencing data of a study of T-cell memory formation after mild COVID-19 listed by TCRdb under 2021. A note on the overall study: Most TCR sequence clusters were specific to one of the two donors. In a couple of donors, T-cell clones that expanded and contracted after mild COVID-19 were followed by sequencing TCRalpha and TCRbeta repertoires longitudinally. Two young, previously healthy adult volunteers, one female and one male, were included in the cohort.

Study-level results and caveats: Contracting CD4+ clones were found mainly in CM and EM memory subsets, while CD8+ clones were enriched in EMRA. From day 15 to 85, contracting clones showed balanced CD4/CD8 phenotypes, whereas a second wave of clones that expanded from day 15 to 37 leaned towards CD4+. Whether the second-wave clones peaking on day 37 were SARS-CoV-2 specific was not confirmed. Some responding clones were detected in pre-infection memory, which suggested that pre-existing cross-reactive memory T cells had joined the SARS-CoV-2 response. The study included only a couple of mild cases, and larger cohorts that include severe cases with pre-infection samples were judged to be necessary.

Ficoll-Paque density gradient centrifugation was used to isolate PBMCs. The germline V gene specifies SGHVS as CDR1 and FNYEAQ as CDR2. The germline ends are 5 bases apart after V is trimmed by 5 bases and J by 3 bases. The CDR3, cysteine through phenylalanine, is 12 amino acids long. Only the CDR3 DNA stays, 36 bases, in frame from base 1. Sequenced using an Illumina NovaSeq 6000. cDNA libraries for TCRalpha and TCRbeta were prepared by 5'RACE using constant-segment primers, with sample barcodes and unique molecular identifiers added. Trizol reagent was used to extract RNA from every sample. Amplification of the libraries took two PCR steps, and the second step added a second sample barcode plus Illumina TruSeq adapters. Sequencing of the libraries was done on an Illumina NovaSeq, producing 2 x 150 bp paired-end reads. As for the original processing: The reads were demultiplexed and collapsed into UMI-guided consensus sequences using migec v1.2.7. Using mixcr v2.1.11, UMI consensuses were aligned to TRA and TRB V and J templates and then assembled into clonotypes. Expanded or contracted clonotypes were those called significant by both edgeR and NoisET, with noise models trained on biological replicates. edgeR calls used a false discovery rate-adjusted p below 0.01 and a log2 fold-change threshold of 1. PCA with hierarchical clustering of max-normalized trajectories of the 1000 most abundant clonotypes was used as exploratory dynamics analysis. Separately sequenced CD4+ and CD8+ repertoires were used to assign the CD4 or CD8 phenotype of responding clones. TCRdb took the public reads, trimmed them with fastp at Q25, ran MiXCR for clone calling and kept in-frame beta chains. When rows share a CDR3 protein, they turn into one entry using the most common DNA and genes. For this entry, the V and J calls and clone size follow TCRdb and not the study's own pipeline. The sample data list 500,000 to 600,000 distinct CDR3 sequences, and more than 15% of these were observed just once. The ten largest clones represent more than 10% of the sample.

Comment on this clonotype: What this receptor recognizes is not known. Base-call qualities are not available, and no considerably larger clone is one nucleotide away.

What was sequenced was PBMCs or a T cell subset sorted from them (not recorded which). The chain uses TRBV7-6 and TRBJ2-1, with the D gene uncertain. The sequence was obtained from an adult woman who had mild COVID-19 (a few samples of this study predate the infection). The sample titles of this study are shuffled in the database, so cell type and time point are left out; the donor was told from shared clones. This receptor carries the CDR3 CASSDHYNEQFF. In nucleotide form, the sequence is TGTGCCAGCAGCGACCACTACAATGAGCAGTTCTTC.